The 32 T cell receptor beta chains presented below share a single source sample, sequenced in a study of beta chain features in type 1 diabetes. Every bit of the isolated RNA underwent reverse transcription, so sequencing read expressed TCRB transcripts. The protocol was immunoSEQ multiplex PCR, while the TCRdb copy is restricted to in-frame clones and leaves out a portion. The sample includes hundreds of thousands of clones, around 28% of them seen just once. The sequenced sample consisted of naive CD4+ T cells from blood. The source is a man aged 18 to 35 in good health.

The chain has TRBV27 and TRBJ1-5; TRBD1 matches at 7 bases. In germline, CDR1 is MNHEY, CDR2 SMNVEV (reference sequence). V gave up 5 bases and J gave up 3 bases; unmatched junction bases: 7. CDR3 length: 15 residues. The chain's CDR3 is CASSTGTANNQPQHF. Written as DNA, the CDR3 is TGTGCCAGCAGTACGGGGACAGCCAACAATCAGCCCCAGCATTTT.

CDR3 nucleotide sequence: TGTGCCAGCAGCCCTTTGACAGGGGTTGTAGGTGAGCAGTTCTTC. Translating gives CASSPLTGVVGEQFF. The chain uses TRBV7-9 and TRBJ2-1; 8 bases fit TRBD1. The CDR3 runs 15 residues. The ends lost 5 bases at V and 9 bases at J; junction bases unmatched: 12. The V gene's germline CDR1 is SEHNR and CDR2 FQNEAQ (reference sequence).

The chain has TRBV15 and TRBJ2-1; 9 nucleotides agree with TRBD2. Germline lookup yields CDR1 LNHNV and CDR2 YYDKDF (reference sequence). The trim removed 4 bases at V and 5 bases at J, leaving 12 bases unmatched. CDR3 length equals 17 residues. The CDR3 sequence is CATSTDLISGGNNEQFF. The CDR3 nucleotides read TGTGCCACCAGCACGGACCTAATTAGCGGGGGAAACAATGAGCAGTTCTTC.

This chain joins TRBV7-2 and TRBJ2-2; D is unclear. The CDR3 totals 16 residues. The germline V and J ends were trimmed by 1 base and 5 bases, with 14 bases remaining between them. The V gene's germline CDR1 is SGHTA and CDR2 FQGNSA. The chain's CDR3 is CASSLVGQLMTGELFF. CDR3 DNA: TGTGCCAGCAGCTTAGTCGGGCAGTTAATGACCGGGGAGCTGTTTTTT.

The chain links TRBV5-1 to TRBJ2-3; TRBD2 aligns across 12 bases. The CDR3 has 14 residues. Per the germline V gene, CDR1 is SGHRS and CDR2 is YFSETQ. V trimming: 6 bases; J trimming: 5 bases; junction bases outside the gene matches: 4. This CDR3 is CASTGLAGLDTQYF. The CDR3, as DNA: TGCGCCAGCACCGGACTAGCGGGATTAGATACGCAGTATTTT.

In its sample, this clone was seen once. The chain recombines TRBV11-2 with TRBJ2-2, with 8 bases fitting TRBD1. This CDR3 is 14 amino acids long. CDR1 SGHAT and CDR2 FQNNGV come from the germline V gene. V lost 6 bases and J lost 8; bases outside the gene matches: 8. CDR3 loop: CASSYVRGPGELFF. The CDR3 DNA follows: TGTGCCAGCAGTTACGTCAGGGGGCCAGGGGAGCTGTTTTTT. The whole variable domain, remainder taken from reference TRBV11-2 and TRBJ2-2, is EAGVAQSPRYKIIEKRQSVAFWCNPISGHATLYWYQQILGQGPKLLIQFQNNGVVDDSQLPKDRFSAERLKGVDSTLKIQPAKLEDSAVYLCASSYVRGPGELFFGEGSRLTVL.

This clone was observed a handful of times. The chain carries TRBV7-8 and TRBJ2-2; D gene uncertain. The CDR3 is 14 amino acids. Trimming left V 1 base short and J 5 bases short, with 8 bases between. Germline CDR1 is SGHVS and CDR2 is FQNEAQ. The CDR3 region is CASSLELRTGELFF. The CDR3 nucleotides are TGTGCCAGCAGCTTAGAACTCCGGACCGGGGAGCTGTTTTTT. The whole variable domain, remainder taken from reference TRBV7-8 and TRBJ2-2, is GAGVSQSPRYKVAKRGQDVALRCDPISGHVSLFWYQQALGQGPEFLTYFQNEAQLDKSGLPSDRFFAERPEGSVSTLKIQRTQQEDSAVYLCASSLELRTGELFFGEGSRLTVL.

The CDR3 spells CASSARDIAYEQYF. CDR3 sequence (DNA): TGTGCCAGTAGTGCCCGGGACATTGCCTACGAGCAGTACTTC. This chain links TRBV19 with TRBJ2-7; possibly TRBD1 for D (6 bases). Germline values: CDR1 LNHDA, CDR2 SQIVND (reference sequence). The CDR3 extends over 14 amino acids. V was shortened by 5 bases and J by 2 bases, with 13 bases between the two germline ends.

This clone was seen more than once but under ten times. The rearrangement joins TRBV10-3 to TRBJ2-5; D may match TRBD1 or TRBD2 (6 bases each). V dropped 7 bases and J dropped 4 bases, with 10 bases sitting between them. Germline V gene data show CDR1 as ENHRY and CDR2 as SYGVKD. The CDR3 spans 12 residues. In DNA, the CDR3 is TGTGCCATCAAGGGGGGCGGAGAGACCCAGTACTTC. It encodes CAIKGGGETQYF.

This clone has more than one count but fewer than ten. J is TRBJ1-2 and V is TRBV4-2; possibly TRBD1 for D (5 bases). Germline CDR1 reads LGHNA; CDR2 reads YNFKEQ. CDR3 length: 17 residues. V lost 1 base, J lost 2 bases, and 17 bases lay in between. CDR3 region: CASSQVFPGTENYGYTF. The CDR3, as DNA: TGTGCCAGCAGCCAAGTCTTTCCGGGGACGGAGAACTATGGCTACACCTTC.

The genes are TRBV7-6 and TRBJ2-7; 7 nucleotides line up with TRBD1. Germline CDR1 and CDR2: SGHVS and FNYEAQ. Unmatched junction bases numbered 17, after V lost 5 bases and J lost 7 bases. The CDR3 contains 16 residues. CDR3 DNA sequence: TGTGCCAGCAGCCTCCCAAAATCGGACAGGCTCGGGGAGCAGTACTTC. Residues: CASSLPKSDRLGEQYF.

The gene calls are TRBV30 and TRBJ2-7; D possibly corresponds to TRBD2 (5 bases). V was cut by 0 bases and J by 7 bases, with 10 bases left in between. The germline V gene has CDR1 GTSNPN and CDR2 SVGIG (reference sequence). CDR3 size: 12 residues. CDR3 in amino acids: CAWSVGRGEQYF. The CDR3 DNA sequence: TGTGCCTGGAGTGTAGGTAGAGGGGAGCAGTACTTC.

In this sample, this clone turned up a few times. The DNA for the CDR3 is TGTGCCAGCAGCTTGCCTCGACTAGCGGGAGAAGAGACCCAGTACTTC. It is translated as CASSLPRLAGEETQYF. The V call is TRBV7-9, the J call TRBJ2-5; 12 bases fit TRBD2. V lost 3 bases and J lost 3; bases outside the gene matches: 5. CDR1 and CDR2 from the germline V gene are SEHNR and FQNEAQ (reference sequence). The CDR3 runs 16 residues.

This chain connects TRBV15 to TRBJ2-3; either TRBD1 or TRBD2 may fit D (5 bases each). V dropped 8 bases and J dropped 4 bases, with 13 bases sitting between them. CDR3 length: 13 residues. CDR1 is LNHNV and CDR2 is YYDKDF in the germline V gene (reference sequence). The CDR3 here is CATHRDVADTQYF. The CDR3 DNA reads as TGTGCCACCCATAGGGACGTAGCAGATACGCAGTATTTT.

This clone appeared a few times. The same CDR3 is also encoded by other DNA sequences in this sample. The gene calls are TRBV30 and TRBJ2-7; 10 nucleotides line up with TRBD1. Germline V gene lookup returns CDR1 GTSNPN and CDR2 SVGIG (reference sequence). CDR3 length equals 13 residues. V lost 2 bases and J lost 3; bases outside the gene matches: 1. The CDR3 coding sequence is TGTGCCTGGAGTAGGGACAGGGGCTACGAGCAGTACTTC. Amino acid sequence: CAWSRDRGYEQYF.

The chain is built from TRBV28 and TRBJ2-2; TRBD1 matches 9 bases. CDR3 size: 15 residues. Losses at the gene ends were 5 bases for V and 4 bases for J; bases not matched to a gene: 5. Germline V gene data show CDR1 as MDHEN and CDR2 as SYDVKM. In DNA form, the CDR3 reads TGTGCCAGCAGTCTACAGGGGGCTGGCACCGGGGAGCTGTTTTTT. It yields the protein CASSLQGAGTGELFF.

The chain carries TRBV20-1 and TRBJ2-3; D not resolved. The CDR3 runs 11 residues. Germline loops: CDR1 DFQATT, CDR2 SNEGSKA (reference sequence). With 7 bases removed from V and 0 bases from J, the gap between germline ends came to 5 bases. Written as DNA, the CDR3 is TGCAGTGACGCAAGCACAGATACGCAGTATTTT. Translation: CSDASTDTQYF.

The CDR3 DNA is TGTGCCTGGAGTTTCGGGAGACAGGGCACAGATACGCAGTATTTT. Its protein is CAWSFGRQGTDTQYF. V is TRBV30 and J is TRBJ2-3, with D perhaps given as TRBD1 or TRBD2 (6 bases each). Trimming stripped 2 bases from V and 1 base from J, with 13 bases between. The germline CDR1 and CDR2 sequences are GTSNPN and SVGIG (reference sequence). The length of the CDR3 is 15 residues.

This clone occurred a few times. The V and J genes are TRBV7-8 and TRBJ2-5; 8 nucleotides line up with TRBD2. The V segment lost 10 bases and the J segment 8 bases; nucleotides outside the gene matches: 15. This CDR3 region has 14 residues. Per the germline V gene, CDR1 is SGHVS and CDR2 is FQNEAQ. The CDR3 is CATSKRAGVPTQYF. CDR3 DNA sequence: TGTGCCACCTCGAAGCGAGCGGGAGTCCCTACCCAGTACTTC.

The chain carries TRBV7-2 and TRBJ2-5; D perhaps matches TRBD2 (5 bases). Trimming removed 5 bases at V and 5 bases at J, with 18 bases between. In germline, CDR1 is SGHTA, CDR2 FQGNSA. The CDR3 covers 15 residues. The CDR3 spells CASSLNTGSRETQYF. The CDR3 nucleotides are TGTGCCAGCAGCCTAAACACGGGGTCCAGGGAGACCCAGTACTTC.

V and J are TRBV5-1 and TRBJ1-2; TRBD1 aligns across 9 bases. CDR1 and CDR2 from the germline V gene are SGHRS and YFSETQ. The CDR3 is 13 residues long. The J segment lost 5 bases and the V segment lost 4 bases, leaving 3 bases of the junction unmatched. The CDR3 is CASSVGQGYGYTF. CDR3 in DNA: TGCGCCAGCAGCGTGGGACAGGGTTATGGCTACACCTTC.

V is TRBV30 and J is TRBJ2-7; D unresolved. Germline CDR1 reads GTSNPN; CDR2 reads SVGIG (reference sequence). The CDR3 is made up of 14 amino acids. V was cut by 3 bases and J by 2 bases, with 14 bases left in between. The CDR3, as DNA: TGTGCCTGGAGCGGGCTCCCGGGCCCCTACGAGCAGTACTTC. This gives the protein CAWSGLPGPYEQYF.

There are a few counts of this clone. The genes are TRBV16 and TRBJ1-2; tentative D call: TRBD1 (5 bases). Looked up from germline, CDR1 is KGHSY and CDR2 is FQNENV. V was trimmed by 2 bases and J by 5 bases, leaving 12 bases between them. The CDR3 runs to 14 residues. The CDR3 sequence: CASSQLDSVYGYTF. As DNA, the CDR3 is TGTGCCAGCAGCCAACTTGACAGTGTTTATGGCTACACCTTC.

CDR3 in DNA: TGTGCCAGCTCCTACAGGGCTCAAGAGACCCAGTACTTC. Protein: CASSYRAQETQYF. The V and J genes are TRBV18 and TRBJ2-5, with a tentative D call TRBD1 (6 bases). The CDR3 is 13 residues long. Germline assignment: CDR1 KGHSH and CDR2 LQKENI. V lost 6 bases and J lost 2, with 10 bases in between. Filled out from reference TRBV18 and TRBJ2-5, the complete variable domain reads NAGVMQNPRHLVRRRGQEARLRCSPMKGHSHVYWYRQLPEEGLKFMVYLQKENIIDESGMPKERFSAEFPKEGPSILRIQQVVRGDSAAYFCASSYRAQETQYFGPGTRLLVL.

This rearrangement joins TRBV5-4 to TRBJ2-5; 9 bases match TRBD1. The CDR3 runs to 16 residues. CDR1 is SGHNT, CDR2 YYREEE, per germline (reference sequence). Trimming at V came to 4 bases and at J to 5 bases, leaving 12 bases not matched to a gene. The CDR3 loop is CASSPRDRALTETQYF. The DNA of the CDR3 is TGTGCCAGCAGCCCCCGGGACAGGGCTCTCACCGAGACCCAGTACTTC.

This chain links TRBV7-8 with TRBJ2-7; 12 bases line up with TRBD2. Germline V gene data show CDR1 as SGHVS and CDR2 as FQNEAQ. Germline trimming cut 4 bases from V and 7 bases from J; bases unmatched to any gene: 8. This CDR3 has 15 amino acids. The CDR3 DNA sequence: TGTGCCAGCAGCTCCCCCCTAGCGGGAGGGCGGGAGCAGTACTTC. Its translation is CASSSPLAGGREQYF.

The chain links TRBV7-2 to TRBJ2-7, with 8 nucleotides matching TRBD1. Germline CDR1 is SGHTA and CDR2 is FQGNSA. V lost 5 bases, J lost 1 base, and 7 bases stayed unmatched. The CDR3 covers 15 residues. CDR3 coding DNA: TGTGCCAGCAGCGGGGGACAGGTGTTATCCTACGAGCAGTACTTC. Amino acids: CASSGGQVLSYEQYF. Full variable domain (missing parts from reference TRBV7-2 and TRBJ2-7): GAGVSQSPSNKVTEKGKDVELRCDPISGHTALYWYRQSLGQGLEFLIYFQGNSAPDKSGLPSDRFSAERTGGSVSTLTIQRTQQEDSAVYLCASSGGQVLSYEQYFGPGTRLTVT.

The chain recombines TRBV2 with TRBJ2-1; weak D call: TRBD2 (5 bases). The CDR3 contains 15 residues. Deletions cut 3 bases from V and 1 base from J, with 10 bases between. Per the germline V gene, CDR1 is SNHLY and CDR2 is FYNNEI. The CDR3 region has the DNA TGTGCCAGCAGTGACGTGCGGACTTCCTACAATGAGCAGTTCTTC. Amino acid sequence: CASSDVRTSYNEQFF.

The CDR3 loop is CSVEDRGAADTQYF. Written as DNA, the CDR3 is TGCAGCGTTGAGGACAGGGGGGCCGCAGATACGCAGTATTTT. The genes are TRBV29-1 and TRBJ2-3; TRBD1 agrees at 10 bases. Unmatched junction bases numbered 4, after V lost 3 bases and J lost 4 bases. The length of the CDR3 is 14 residues. Per germline, CDR1 SQVTM and CDR2 ANQGSEA.

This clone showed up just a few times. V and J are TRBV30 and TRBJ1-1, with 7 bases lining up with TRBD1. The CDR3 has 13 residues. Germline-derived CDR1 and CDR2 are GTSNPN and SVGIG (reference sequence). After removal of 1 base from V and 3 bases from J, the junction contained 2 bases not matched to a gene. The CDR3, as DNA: TGTGCCTGGAGTGGGACAGGAGACACTGAAGCTTTCTTT. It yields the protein CAWSGTGDTEAFF.

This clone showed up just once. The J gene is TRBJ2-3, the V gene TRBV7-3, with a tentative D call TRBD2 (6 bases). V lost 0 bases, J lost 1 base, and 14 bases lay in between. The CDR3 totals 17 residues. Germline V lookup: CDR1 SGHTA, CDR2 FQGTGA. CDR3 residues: CASSLTGTAAGTDTQYF. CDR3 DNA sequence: TGTGCCAGCAGCTTAACGGGGACTGCGGCTGGCACAGATACGCAGTATTTT.

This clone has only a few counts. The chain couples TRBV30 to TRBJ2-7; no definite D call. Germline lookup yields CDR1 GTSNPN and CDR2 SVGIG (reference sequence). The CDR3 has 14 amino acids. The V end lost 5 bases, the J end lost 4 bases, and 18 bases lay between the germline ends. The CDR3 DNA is TGTGCCTGGGCCTCCGGGCCGACCCTTTACGAGCAGTACTTC. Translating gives CAWASGPTLYEQYF.